The clone carrying this T cell receptor beta chain showed up many times. Its target is not known. This sample stems from a study of T cells in Graves' hyperthyroidism and ophthalmopathy. Points from the study as a whole: Most expanded thyroid clonotypes above 0.001 recurred in blood. Stable hyperthyroidism was told apart from ophthalmopathy by a model built on 13 V-J features.

RNA transcripts were the template for amplifying TCR beta CDR3 regions. The HTBI primer set drove a first-round RT-PCR of the TCR CDR3. TCRdb ran MiXCR on the multiplex PCR reads and lists one entry per CDR3 protein. The table lists about 520,000 distinct CDR3 sequences, approximately 25% of them singletons, with approximately 10% in the top ten. Exclusion of a patient resulted from uncontrolled infection, other autoimmune disease, pregnancy or lactation. PBMCs were sourced from around 10 ml fresh peripheral blood. Sequencing was done on a sample of blood. This TCR was recovered from a woman in her 30s with Graves' ophthalmopathy.

The CDR3 spells CATLQRAPNMNTEAFF. The CDR3 nucleotides are TGCGCCACCCTCCAGAGGGCCCCAAACATGAACACTGAAGCTTTCTTT. The chain is built from TRBV5-1 and TRBJ1-1; D remains unclear. Trimming left V 9 bases short and J 0 bases short, with 21 bases between. The germline V gene has CDR1 SGHRS and CDR2 YFSETQ. The CDR3 covers 16 residues.